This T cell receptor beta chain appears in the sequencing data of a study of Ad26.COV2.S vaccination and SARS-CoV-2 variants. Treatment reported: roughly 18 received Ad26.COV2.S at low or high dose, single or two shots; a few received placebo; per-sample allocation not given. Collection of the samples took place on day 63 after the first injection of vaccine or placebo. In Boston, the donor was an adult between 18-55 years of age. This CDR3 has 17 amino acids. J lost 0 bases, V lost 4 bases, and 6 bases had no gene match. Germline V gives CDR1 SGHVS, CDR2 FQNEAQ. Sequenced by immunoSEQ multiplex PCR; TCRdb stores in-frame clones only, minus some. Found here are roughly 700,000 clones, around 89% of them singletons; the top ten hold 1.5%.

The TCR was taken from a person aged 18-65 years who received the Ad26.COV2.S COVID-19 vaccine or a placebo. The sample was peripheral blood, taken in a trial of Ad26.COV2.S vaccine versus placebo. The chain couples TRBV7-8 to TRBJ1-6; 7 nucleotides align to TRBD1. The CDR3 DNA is TGTGCCAGCAGCTCCGGACAGGCTAGCTCCTATAATTCACCCCTCCACTTT. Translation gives CASSSGQASSYNSPLHF.